This TCR beta chain comes out of a study of blood T cell repertoires in COVID-19. Germline values: CDR1 MGHRA, CDR2 YSYEKL. The CDR3 consists of 14 residues. Trimming cost V 4 bases and J 6 bases, with 15 bases left between them. Data came from immunoSEQ multiplex PCR; TCRdb stores just in-frame clones and leaves some out. Of approximately 13,000 clones listed, about two thirds are singletons. This sequence was found in a man aged 60 to 75 with COVID-19, enrolled during active disease. The chain recombines TRBV4-1 with TRBJ1-2, with D tentatively TRBD1 (6 bases). The material sequenced was peripheral blood. The CDR3 DNA reads TGCGCCAGCAGCCGCACCTCAGGGGCGGATGGCTACACCTTC. Protein product: CASSRTSGADGYTF.